Following are 26 T cell receptor beta chains from one sample sequenced in a study of relationships among human T cell subsets. Semiquantitative ARM-PCR amplified T cell receptor alpha and beta CDR3 regions from mRNA. ARM-PCR used tagged nested gene-specific primers, then communal superprimers for exponential amplification. MiXCR was run by TCRdb on the multiplex PCR reads, yielding one entry per CDR3 protein. The data contain around 4,700 distinct CDR3 sequences, about four fifths of them singletons. The sequencing input was total T cells sorted from blood. These receptor sequences come from a man aged 35 to 55 in good health.

The chain uses TRBV13 and TRBJ1-2, with D maybe TRBD1 (5 bases). CDR1 is PRHDT, CDR2 FYEKMQ, per germline (reference sequence). This CDR3 is 14 amino acids long. Deletions cut 3 bases from V and 3 bases from J, with 11 bases between. In DNA form, the CDR3 reads TGTGCCAGCAGCTTCTTCCGACAGTACTATGGCTACACCTTC. Translating gives CASSFFRQYYGYTF.

This clonotype was observed a few times. The chain is built from TRBV5-1 and TRBJ2-3, with D possibly TRBD1 on 5 matching bases. The germline V and J ends were trimmed by 0 bases and 3 bases, with 14 bases remaining between them. The CDR3 sequence is 16 residues long. Germline CDR1 and CDR2: SGHRS and YFSETQ. CDR3 loop: CASSLEGQGRTDTQYF. The CDR3 region has the DNA TGCGCCAGCAGCTTGGAAGGGCAGGGCCGAACAGATACGCAGTATTTT. Full variable domain (missing parts from reference TRBV5-1 and TRBJ2-3): KAGVTQTPRYLIKTRGQQVTLSCSPISGHRSVSWYQQTPGQGLQFLFEYFSETQRNKGNFPGRFSGRQFSNSRSEMNVSTLELGDSALYLCASSLEGQGRTDTQYFGPGTRLTVL.

This clonotype has just a few counts. The chain is built from TRBV14 and TRBJ2-5; D is unresolved. V lost 4 bases and J 3 bases, leaving 6 bases between the germline ends. Germline V gene sequence: CDR1 SGHDN, CDR2 FVKESK. CDR3 length equals 12 residues. The CDR3 reads CASSRNEETQYF. The CDR3 bases are TGTGCCAGCAGCCGGAACGAAGAGACCCAGTACTTC.

The chain joins TRBV10-1 to TRBJ2-7; maybe TRBD1 (5 bases). This CDR3 spans 9 amino acids. Looked up from germline, CDR1 is WNHNN and CDR2 is SYGVQD (reference sequence). Deletions cut 11 bases from V and 6 bases from J, with 8 bases between. The CDR3 sequence: CAPGFEQYF. The DNA of the CDR3 is TGCGCCCCAGGGTTCGAGCAGTACTTC.

The rearrangement uses TRBV18 and TRBJ1-2; D might be TRBD1 (5 bases). Per germline, CDR1 KGHSH and CDR2 LQKENI. Trimming removed 2 bases at V and 2 bases at J, with 6 bases between. The CDR3 consists of 13 residues. CDR3 in DNA: TGTGCCAGCTCACCAGACAGAAACTATGGCTACACCTTC. Translated, it gives CASSPDRNYGYTF.

This clonotype was counted once. The rearrangement links TRBV6-5 to TRBJ2-7; D unclear. Trimming removed 2 bases at V and 6 bases at J, with 8 bases between. Germline CDR1 is MNHEY and CDR2 is SVGAGI. There are 12 residues in the CDR3. CDR3 sequence (DNA): TGTGCCAGCAGTTACAGTTCTTCCGAGCAGTACTTC. Its protein product is CASSYSSSEQYF.

The chain combines TRBV29-1 with TRBJ1-3; TRBD1 matches at 7 bases. The CDR3 length is 13 residues. The V segment lost 7 bases and the J segment 4 bases; nucleotides outside the gene matches: 7. Germline-derived CDR1 and CDR2 are SQVTM and ANQGSEA. DNA of the CDR3: TGCAGCGGGCGAACAGGGGCAGGAAACACCATATATTTT. This codes for CSGRTGAGNTIYF. Variable domain in full (rest from reference TRBV29-1 and TRBJ1-3): SAVISQKPSRDICQRGTSLTIQCQVDSQVTMMFWYRQQPGQSLTLIATANQGSEATYESGFVIDKFPISRPNLTFSTLTVSNMSPEDSSIYLCSGRTGAGNTIYFGEGSWLTVV.

The V call is TRBV29-1, the J call TRBJ2-5; tentatively, D is TRBD2 (6 bases). Trimming left V 5 bases short and J 4 bases short, with 11 bases between. Germline CDR1 and CDR2: SQVTM and ANQGSEA. CDR3 length: 12 residues. In nucleotides, the CDR3 is TGCAGCGTTCGGGGAGGCACAGAGACCCAGTACTTC. It translates to CSVRGGTETQYF.

This clonotype was detected only once. The chain uses TRBV27 and TRBJ1-5; possible D gene TRBD1, 5 bases. V was pared by 6 bases and J by 8 bases, with 14 bases between. CDR1 is MNHEY and CDR2 is SMNVEV in the germline V gene (reference sequence). The CDR3 contains 13 residues. The CDR3 DNA sequence: TGTGCCAGCAGGCGGGGCACCAGGGAGCCCCAGCATTTT. Amino acids: CASRRGTREPQHF.

This chain connects TRBV4-1 to TRBJ2-7; unclear D gene. Germline V gene data show CDR1 as MGHRA and CDR2 as YSYEKL. The CDR3 spans 14 residues. V was clipped by 0 bases and J by 6 bases, with 12 bases between them. The CDR3 DNA reads TGCGCCAGCAGCCAAGAGTGGACGGCCACCGAGCAGTACTTC. Its protein product is CASSQEWTATEQYF.

This sequence joins TRBV4-1 and TRBJ1-6, with 9 bases matching TRBD1. This CDR3 region has 15 residues. Germline CDR1 and CDR2: MGHRA and YSYEKL. The junction had 2 bases not matched to a gene; V was cut back by 1 base and J by 7 bases. CDR3 loop: CASSQAGQGNSPLHF. For the CDR3, the DNA is TGCGCCAGCAGCCAAGCAGGACAGGGGAATTCACCCCTCCACTTT.

This rearrangement joins TRBV20-1 to TRBJ2-5; 7 positions agree with TRBD1. This CDR3 contains 14 residues. With 5 bases clipped from V and 2 bases from J, the junction kept 8 bases outside the gene matches. The germline gives CDR1 DFQATT, CDR2 SNEGSKA (reference sequence). The CDR3 nucleotides are TGCAGTGCTCCTGACAGGGTGGAACAAGAGACCCAGTACTTC. Amino acids: CSAPDRVEQETQYF.

This chain joins TRBV29-1 and TRBJ2-1; D gene unclear. The CDR3 spans 14 residues. Trimming removed 3 bases from V and 5 bases from J, with 14 bases in between. From germline, CDR1 is SQVTM and CDR2 ANQGSEA. The CDR3: CSVDIQNLNNEQFF. CDR3 nucleotides: TGCAGCGTTGACATCCAAAATCTAAACAATGAGCAGTTCTTC.

This chain joins TRBV2 and TRBJ1-1, with D hard to call. Germline CDR1 is SNHLY and CDR2 is FYNNEI. V lost 5 bases to trimming and J lost 4 bases, with 8 bases between them. The CDR3 sequence is 12 residues long. The CDR3 reads CASSLERTEAFF. CDR3 in DNA: TGTGCCAGCAGTTTAGAACGCACTGAAGCTTTCTTT.

The chain uses TRBV4-1 and TRBJ1-2; a possible D gene is TRBD1 (5 bases). Trimming took 1 base from V and 8 from J, leaving 11 bases between them. CDR3 length: 13 amino acids. CDR1 and CDR2 from the germline V gene are MGHRA and YSYEKL. The CDR3 protein is CASSQGGAPGYTF. DNA of the CDR3: TGCGCCAGCAGCCAAGGCGGGGCACCCGGCTACACCTTC.

The V call is TRBV6-5, the J call TRBJ1-5, with unresolved D. The CDR3 length is 13 residues. Trimming removed 6 bases from V and 5 bases from J, with 11 bases in between. Germline assignment: CDR1 MNHEY and CDR2 SVGAGI. The CDR3, as DNA: TGTGCCAGCAGGATAGACTTCGATCAGCCCCAGCATTTT. Translated, it gives CASRIDFDQPQHF.

The chain has TRBV4-1 and TRBJ2-7, with a possible D match to TRBD1 (5 bases). The germline gives CDR1 MGHRA, CDR2 YSYEKL. This CDR3 has 14 amino acids. V was pared by 5 bases and J by 1 base, with 12 bases between. CDR3 protein: CASSMTAVSYEQYF. DNA of the CDR3: TGCGCCAGCAGCATGACAGCAGTATCCTACGAGCAGTACTTC.

The chain employs TRBV19 and TRBJ2-1, with no clear D. Germline V lookup: CDR1 LNHDA, CDR2 SQIVND (reference sequence). With 5 bases removed from V and 10 bases from J, the gap between germline ends came to 9 bases. The CDR3 length is 11 residues. The CDR3, as DNA: TGTGCCAGTAGTTCTCGACGCGAGCAGTTCTTC. Its translation is CASSSRREQFF.

The chain has TRBV6-1 and TRBJ2-7; TRBD2 matches at 10 bases. This CDR3 has 14 residues. Looked up from germline, CDR1 is MNHNS and CDR2 is SASEGT. Unmatched junction bases numbered 4, after V lost 6 bases and J lost 2 bases. CDR3 DNA sequence: TGTGCCAGCAGCGCTACTAGCGGGACCTACGAGCAGTACTTC. Encoded protein: CASSATSGTYEQYF.

The J gene is TRBJ1-1, the V gene TRBV20-1; no clear D. Germline CDR1 reads DFQATT; CDR2 reads SNEGSKA (reference sequence). Trimming took 4 bases from V and 0 from J, leaving 9 bases between them. This CDR3 region has 13 residues. This CDR3 is CSAKRTVNTEAFF. In nucleotides, the CDR3 is TGCAGTGCTAAAAGGACCGTGAACACTGAAGCTTTCTTT.

A word on this clonotype: Mismatch with germline at one junction end may stem from a read error. The chain recombines TRBV4-1 with TRBJ1-2, with 9 bases fitting TRBD1. CDR1 MGHRA and CDR2 YSYEKL come from the germline V gene. CDR3 length: 15 amino acids. The DNA of the CDR3 is TGCGCCAGCGGCCAAATGGGACAGGGCAGTTATGGCTACACCTTC. As protein: CASGQMGQGSYGYTF.

The chain combines TRBV7-3 with TRBJ2-7; D is unclear. Trimming stripped 5 bases from V and 7 bases from J, with 15 bases between. Germline V gene lookup returns CDR1 SGHTA and CDR2 FQGTGA. This CDR3 is built from 13 residues. The CDR3 region is CASSPVGSGEQYF. The CDR3 DNA reads TGTGCCAGCAGCCCCGTAGGCTCTGGAGAGCAGTACTTC.

This clonotype turned up a few times. CDR3 loop: CASSLEGRGYGYTF. Written as DNA, the CDR3 is TGCGCCAGCAGCCTGGAGGGGAGGGGATATGGCTACACCTTC. The V gene is TRBV5-1, the J gene TRBJ1-2; a weak D match, TRBD1 (5 bases). Germline assignment: CDR1 SGHRS and CDR2 YFSETQ. Trimming took off 4 bases at V and 5 bases at J, with 15 bases between the two ends. The CDR3 length is 14 residues.

The chain joins TRBV7-2 to TRBJ2-7; tentative D call: TRBD2 (6 bases). In germline, CDR1 is SGHTA, CDR2 FQGNSA. Trimming cost V 6 bases and J 6 bases, with 21 bases left between them. The CDR3 consists of 15 residues. The CDR3 nucleotides read TGTGCCAGCAGTTCCCTAGCGTATCAAGGTCTCGAGCAGTACTTC. It codes for CASSSLAYQGLEQYF.

The chain links TRBV7-9 to TRBJ2-7, with unresolved D. Germline CDR1 SEHNR, CDR2 FQNEAQ (reference sequence). The CDR3 is 15 residues long. V lost 1 base, J lost 3 bases, and 13 bases lay in between. The CDR3, as DNA: TGTGCCAGCAGCTTAGGTCAGGCAGCTATCTACGAGCAGTACTTC. This gives the protein CASSLGQAAIYEQYF.

The V gene is TRBV28, the J gene TRBJ2-3; 10 bases match TRBD2. This CDR3 is built from 14 residues. The germline V gene encodes CDR1 MDHEN and CDR2 SYDVKM. The ends lost 6 bases at V and 7 bases at J; junction bases unmatched: 7. For the CDR3, the DNA is TGTGCCAGCAGCCCTAGCGGGGGTCGAAATACGCAGTATTTT. This translates into CASSPSGGRNTQYF. The variable domain in full, with the rest retrieved from reference TRBV28 and TRBJ2-3, is DVKVTQSSRYLVKRTGEKVFLECVQDMDHENMFWYRQDPGLGLRLIYFSYDVKMKEKGDIPEGYSVSREKKERFSLILESASTNQTSMYLCASSPSGGRNTQYFGPGTRLTVL.